This T cell receptor (beta chain) was identified in a study of Ad26.COV2.S vaccination and SARS-CoV-2 variants. Whole-study context: In the COV1001 trial, the donor was in the Ad26.COV2.S arm.

Treatment described: roughly 20 received Ad26.COV2.S at low or high dose, single or two shots; 5 received placebo; per-sample allocation not given. Sampling took place 63 days after the first vaccine or placebo injection. Participants' vaccine, an Ad26 vector, delivered Wuhan-strain SARS-CoV-2 spike. A word on this clone: The antigen is unknown.

Sequenced by immunoSEQ multiplex PCR; TCRdb stores in-frame clones only, minus some. The table has about 390,000 clones, about 90% seen once; the top ten hold 1.5% to 2%. Germline V gene sequence: CDR1 SGHRS, CDR2 YFSETQ. There are 17 residues in the CDR3. V shed 4 bases and J 0 bases; nucleotides not matched to a gene: 6. Study findings and constraints: The TCR-based breadth and depth measures might underestimate overall T cell responses. For non-spike TCRs, breadth in vaccine recipients resembled that in placebo recipients.

This TCR was sampled from a person aged 18-60 years who received the Ad26.COV2.S COVID-19 vaccine or a placebo. The specimen was peripheral blood, collected in a trial of Ad26.COV2.S vaccine versus placebo. V gene TRBV5-1 combines with J gene TRBJ2-6; 8 nucleotides align to TRBD1. CDR3 DNA: TGCGCCAGCAGCCCCCGGACAGGGCTCTCTGGGGCCAACGTCCTGACTTTC. It codes for CASSPRTGLSGANVLTF.